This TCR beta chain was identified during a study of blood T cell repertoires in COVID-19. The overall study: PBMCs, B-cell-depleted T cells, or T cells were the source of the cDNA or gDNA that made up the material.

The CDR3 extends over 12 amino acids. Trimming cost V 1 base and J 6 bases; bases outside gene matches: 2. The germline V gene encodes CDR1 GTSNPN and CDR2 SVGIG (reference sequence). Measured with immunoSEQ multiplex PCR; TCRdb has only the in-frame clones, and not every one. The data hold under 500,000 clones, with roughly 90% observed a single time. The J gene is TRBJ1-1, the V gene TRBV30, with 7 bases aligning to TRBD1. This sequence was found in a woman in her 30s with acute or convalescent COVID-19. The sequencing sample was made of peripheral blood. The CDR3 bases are TGTGCCTGGAGTGGGCAGGGGGCTGAAGCTTTCTTT. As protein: CAWSGQGAEAFF.